The rows below give T cell receptor beta chains drawn from one sample of a study of beta chain features in type 1 diabetes. The protocol was immunoSEQ multiplex PCR, while the TCRdb copy is restricted to in-frame clones and leaves out a portion. The sample contains hundreds of thousands of clones, roughly 13% of which appear only once. Sequenced material: naive CD4+ T cells from blood. These TCRs come from a man between 18 and 35 years old in good health. CDR3s include the opening cysteine and the closing phenylalanine or tryptophan. A D gene is named only where the DNA matches it firmly. The listing skips clone size in some rows; elsewhere it reads once, few, many or a size class.

V	D	size	J	DNA	CDR3
TRBV10-3	.	.	TRBJ2-7	TGTGCCATCGCGGCGGGCTACTACGAGCAGTACTTC	CAIAAGYYEQYF
TRBV21-1	.	.	TRBJ2-5	TGTGCCAGCATCCCGGACAGGGTAGAGACCCAGTACTTC	CASIPDRVETQYF
TRBV28	TRBD1	.	TRBJ2-7	TGTGCCAGCAGTCCCCCGGGACAGGGGGCGAGACACGAGCAGTACTTC	CASSPPGQGARHEQYF
TRBV5-4	TRBD2	.	TRBJ2-1	TGTGCCAGCCGAAGTCGGGCTAGCGGGCTCAATGAGCAGTTCTTC	CASRSRASGLNEQFF
TRBV29-1	.	.	TRBJ1-1	TGCAGCGTTGGTGGAGACACTGAAGCTTTCTTT	CSVGGDTEAFF
TRBV7-2	.	.	TRBJ2-7	TGTGCCAGCAGCTCTGCCTACGAGCAGTACTTC	CASSSAYEQYF
TRBV9	.	few	TRBJ1-5	TGTGCCAGCAGCGTAGGCATCGGTTTTCAGCCCCAGCATTTT	CASSVGIGFQPQHF
TRBV7-9	TRBD1	many	TRBJ2-3	TGTGCCAGCAGCGGGGTCCAGGGGGCAGATACGCAGTATTTT	CASSGVQGADTQYF
TRBV4-2	.	few	TRBJ1-1	TGTGCCAGCAGCCAAGAATCAGGACAGCTGAACACTGAAGCTTTCTTT	CASSQESGQLNTEAFF
TRBV7-8	.	.	TRBJ2-6	TGTGCCAGCAGCTATAACAGGGTCTCTGGGGCCAACGTCCTGACTTTC	CASSYNRVSGANVLTF
TRBV5-1	TRBD2	.	TRBJ2-7	TGCGCCAGCAGCGGACGACTAGCGCAGGCTCTCTACGAGCAGTACTTC	CASSGRLAQALYEQYF
TRBV5-1	TRBD1	few	TRBJ2-5	TGCGCCAGCAGCTTGGCGACAGGGACAAGAGAGACCCAGTACTTC	CASSLATGTRETQYF
TRBV5-6	TRBD1	.	TRBJ1-4	TGTGCCAGCAGCTTGGTACAGGGGAATGAAAAACTGTTTTTT	CASSLVQGNEKLFF
TRBV6-5	TRBD2	few	TRBJ2-5	TGTGCCAGCAGTAAACCGGGACTAGCGGGAGAGACCCAGTACTTC	CASSKPGLAGETQYF
TRBV25-1	TRBD1	few	TRBJ1-1	TGTGCCAGCAGTTGGACAGGGAACACTGAAGCTTTCTTT	CASSWTGNTEAFF
TRBV7-3	.	few	TRBJ1-1	TGTGCCAGCAGCTTAACGTTCCGGGGGGAAGCTTTCTTT	CASSLTFRGEAFF
TRBV7-2	TRBD1	.	TRBJ1-4	TGTGCCAGCAGCTTATACAGGGGGGGTGAAAAACTGTTTTTT	CASSLYRGGEKLFF
TRBV5-1	TRBD2	.	TRBJ2-7	TGCGCCAGCATGTCGGCTAGCGGGGCCTACGAGCAGTACTTC	CASMSASGAYEQYF
TRBV2	.	.	TRBJ1-3	TGTGCCAGCAGTGAACACAGGCTCTCTGGAAACACCATATATTTT	CASSEHRLSGNTIYF
TRBV13	TRBD1	.	TRBJ2-7	TGTGCCAGCATCGAACAGGACAGGGGGTTAGGCGAGCAGTACTTC	CASIEQDRGLGEQYF
TRBV15	TRBD1	many	TRBJ1-2	TGTGCCACCAGCAGGGACAGGGGCCGCGGCTACACCTTC	CATSRDRGRGYTF
TRBV30	TRBD2	.	TRBJ2-5	TGTGCCTGGAGGACAGCGGGAGCCGAGACCCAGTACTTC	CAWRTAGAETQYF
TRBV7-2	TRBD1	.	TRBJ2-7	TGTGCCAGCAGCCGCCTGGGACAGGGATTGCCCTACGAGCAGTACTTC	CASSRLGQGLPYEQYF
TRBV5-4	.	.	TRBJ1-1	TGTGCCAGCAGCTCAATCACTGAAGCTTTCTTT	CASSSITEAFF
TRBV10-3	.	.	TRBJ1-2	TGTGCCATCAGTGAGCCGGGGGAATCCTATGGCTACACCTTC	CAISEPGESYGYTF